This T cell receptor beta chain is drawn from a study of regulatory T cells in long-lasting Graves disease. As concerns this clonotype: The antigen is not known. Relative to the germline gene, one junction end is altered; a read error may explain this.

Building the TCR beta libraries relied on iRepertoire HTBI primers, and CDR3 regions underwent Arm-PCR. TCRdb redid the calling of the multiplex PCR reads with MiXCR, one entry per CDR3 protein. The sample shows about 400,000 distinct CDR3 sequences, about 17% of them seen only once. The V gene's germline CDR1 is SGHTS and CDR2 YDEGEE. CDR3 length equals 10 residues. The time point is: newly diagnosed GD, antithyroid drugs for less than 3 months. TCR sequences were obtained from RNA taken from PBMCs. Study-wide results and limits: Gene preferences differed: TRBV28, TRBJ1-2, TRBJ2-5 in persistent cases.

This same sample was also part of a study on T cells in Graves' hyperthyroidism and ophthalmopathy.

The clonotype originates from a woman under 30 with Graves disease. The sequencing used peripheral blood mononuclear cells (PBMCs), collected at new diagnosis, from a patient treated with antithyroid drugs. V gene TRBV5-8 combines with J gene TRBJ1-6; D uncertain. In nucleotides, the CDR3 is TGTGCCAGCAGCTTGGGCCCGCTGAACTTT. This gives the protein CASSLGPLNF.